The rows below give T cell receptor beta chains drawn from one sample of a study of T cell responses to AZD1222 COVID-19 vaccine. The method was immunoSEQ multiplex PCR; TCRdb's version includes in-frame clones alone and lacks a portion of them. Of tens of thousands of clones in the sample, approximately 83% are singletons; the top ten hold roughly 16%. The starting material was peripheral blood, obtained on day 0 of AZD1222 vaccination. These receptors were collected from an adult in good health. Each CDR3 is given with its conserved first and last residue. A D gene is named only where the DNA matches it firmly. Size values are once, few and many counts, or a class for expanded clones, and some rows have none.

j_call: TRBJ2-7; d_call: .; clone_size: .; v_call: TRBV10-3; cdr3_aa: CAISDPLEYVNSEQYF; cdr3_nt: TGTGCCATCAGTGACCCCCTCGAGTATGTGAATTCGGAGCAGTACTTC
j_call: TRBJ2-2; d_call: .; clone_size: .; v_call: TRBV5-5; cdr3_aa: CASSFSGTSGELFF; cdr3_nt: TGTGCCAGCAGCTTCTCTGGGACGAGCGGGGAGCTGTTTTTT
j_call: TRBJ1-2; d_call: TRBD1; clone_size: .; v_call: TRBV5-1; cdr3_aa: CASSPGTVSYTF; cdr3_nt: TGCGCCAGCAGCCCGGGGACAGTAAGCTACACCTTC
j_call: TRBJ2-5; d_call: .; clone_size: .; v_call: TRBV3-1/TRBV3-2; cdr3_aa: CASSRSIQETQYF; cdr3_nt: TGTGCCAGCAGCCGCTCAATCCAAGAGACCCAGTACTTC
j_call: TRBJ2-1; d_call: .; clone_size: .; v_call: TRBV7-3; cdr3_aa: CASSLESGPYEQFF; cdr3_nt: TGTGCCAGCAGCTTAGAGTCCGGCCCGTATGAGCAGTTCTTC
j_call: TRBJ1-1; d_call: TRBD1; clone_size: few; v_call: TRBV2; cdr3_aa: CASSWTGKNTEAFF; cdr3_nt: TGTGCCAGCAGTTGGACAGGGAAGAACACTGAAGCTTTCTTT
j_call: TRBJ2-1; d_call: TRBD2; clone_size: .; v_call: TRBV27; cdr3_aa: CASSAVAGASYNEQFF; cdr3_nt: TGTGCCAGCAGCGCTGTAGCGGGGGCCTCCTACAATGAGCAGTTCTTC
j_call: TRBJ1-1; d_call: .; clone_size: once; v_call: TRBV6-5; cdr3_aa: CASRSRATNTEAFF; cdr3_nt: TGTGCCAGCCGTTCCCGGGCGACGAACACTGAAGCTTTCTTT
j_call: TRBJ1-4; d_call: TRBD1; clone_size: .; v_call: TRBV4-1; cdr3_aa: CASSQFGTVLNEKLFF; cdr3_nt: TGCGCCAGCAGCCAATTCGGGACAGTACTTAATGAAAAACTGTTTTTT
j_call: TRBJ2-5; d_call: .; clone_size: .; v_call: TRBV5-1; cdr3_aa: CASSLVGMQETQYF; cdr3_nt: TGCGCCAGCAGCTTGGTAGGGATGCAAGAGACCCAGTACTTC
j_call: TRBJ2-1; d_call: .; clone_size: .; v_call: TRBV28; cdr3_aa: CASSLLVAGSVNEQFF; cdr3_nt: TGTGCCAGCAGCCTTTTGGTGGCAGGGTCCGTCAATGAGCAGTTCTTC
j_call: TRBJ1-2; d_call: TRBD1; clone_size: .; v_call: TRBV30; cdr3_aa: CAWKGQGPYGYTF; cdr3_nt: TGTGCCTGGAAGGGACAGGGGCCGTATGGCTACACCTTC
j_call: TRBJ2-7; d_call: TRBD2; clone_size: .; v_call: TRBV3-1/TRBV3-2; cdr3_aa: CASSQERTRGREQYF; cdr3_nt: TGTGCCAGCAGCCAAGAGAGGACTAGGGGACGGGAGCAGTACTTC
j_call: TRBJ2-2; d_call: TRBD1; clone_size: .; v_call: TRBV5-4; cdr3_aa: CASSRTGTENTGELFF; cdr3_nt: TGTGCCAGCAGCCGTACCGGGACAGAGAACACCGGGGAGCTGTTTTTT
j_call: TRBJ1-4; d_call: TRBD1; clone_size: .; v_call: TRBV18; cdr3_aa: CASSPGTGDEKLFF; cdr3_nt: TGTGCCAGCTCACCAGGGACAGGGGATGAAAAACTGTTTTTT
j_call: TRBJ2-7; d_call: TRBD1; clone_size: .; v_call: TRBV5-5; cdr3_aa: CASSLGTGGYEQYF; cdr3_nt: TGTGCCAGCAGCTTGGGGACAGGGGGCTACGAGCAGTACTTC
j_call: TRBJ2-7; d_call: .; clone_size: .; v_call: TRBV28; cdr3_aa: CATSESGPYEQYF; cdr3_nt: TGTGCCACCTCAGAATCTGGTCCCTACGAGCAGTACTTC
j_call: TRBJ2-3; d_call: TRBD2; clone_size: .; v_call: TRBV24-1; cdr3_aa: CATSDPGLAGEGTDTQYF; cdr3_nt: TGTGCCACCAGTGACCCAGGACTAGCGGGGGAGGGCACAGATACGCAGTATTTT
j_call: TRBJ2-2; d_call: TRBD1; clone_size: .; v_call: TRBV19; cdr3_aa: CASSIVRAGGVGGELFF; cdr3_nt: TGTGCCAGTAGTATAGTTCGGGCAGGGGGCGTTGGCGGGGAGCTGTTTTTT
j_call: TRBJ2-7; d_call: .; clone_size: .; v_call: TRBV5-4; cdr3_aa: CASSFGQNEQYF; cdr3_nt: TGTGCCAGCAGCTTCGGGCAGAACGAGCAGTACTTC
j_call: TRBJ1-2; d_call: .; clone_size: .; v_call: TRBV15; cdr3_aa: CATSRDGGYSYGYTF; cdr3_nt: TGTGCCACCAGCAGAGATGGGGGTTATAGCTATGGCTACACCTTC
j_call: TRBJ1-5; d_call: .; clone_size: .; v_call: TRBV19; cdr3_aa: CASSKERYSNQPQHF; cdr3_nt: TGTGCCAGTAGTAAGGAACGTTATAGCAATCAGCCCCAGCATTTT
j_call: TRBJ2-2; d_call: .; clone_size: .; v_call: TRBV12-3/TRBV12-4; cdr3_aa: CASSPGYAGELFF; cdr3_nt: TGTGCCAGCAGTCCAGGGTATGCCGGGGAGCTGTTTTTT
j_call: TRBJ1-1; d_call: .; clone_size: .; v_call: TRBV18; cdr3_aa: CASSLKQTNTEAFF; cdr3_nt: TGTGCCAGCTCACTAAAACAGACGAACACTGAAGCTTTCTTT
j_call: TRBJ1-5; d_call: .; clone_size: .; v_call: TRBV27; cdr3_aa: CASSLSGGGQPQHF; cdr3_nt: TGTGCCAGCAGTTTATCCGGGGGCGGACAGCCCCAGCATTTT
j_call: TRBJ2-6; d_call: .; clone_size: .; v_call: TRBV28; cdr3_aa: CASSLKRGGANVLTF; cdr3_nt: TGTGCCAGCAGTTTAAAAAGGGGAGGGGCCAACGTCCTGACTTTC
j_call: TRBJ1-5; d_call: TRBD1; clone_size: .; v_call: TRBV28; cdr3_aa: CASSFRDRGHGGFRPQHF; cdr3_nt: TGTGCCAGCAGTTTCCGTGACAGGGGACACGGGGGGTTCCGGCCCCAGCATTTT
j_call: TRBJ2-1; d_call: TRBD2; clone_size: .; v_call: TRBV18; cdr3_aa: CASSRPTSGGLIYNEQFF; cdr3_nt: TGTGCCAGCTCACGGCCGACTAGCGGGGGGTTGATCTACAATGAGCAGTTCTTC
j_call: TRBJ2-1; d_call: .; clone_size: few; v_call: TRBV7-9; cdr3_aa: CASSRGGSTSYNEQFF; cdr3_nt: TGTGCCAGCAGCAGGGGGGGCAGTACCTCCTACAATGAGCAGTTCTTC
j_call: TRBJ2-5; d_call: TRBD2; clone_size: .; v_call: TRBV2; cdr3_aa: CASSDIRLAGGLETQYF; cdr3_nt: TGTGCCAGCAGTGATATCAGACTAGCGGGGGGCCTAGAGACCCAGTACTTC
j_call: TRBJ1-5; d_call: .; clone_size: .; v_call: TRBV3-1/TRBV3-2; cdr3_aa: CASSRDVNQPQHF; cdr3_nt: TGTGCCAGCAGCCGGGACGTCAATCAGCCCCAGCATTTT
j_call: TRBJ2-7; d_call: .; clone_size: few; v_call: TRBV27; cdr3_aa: CASSHTASSYEQYF; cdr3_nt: TGTGCCAGCAGTCATACAGCCAGCTCCTACGAGCAGTACTTC
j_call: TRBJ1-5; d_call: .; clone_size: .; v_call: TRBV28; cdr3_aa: CASSWSNQPQHF; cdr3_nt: TGTGCCAGCAGTTGGAGTAATCAGCCCCAGCATTTT
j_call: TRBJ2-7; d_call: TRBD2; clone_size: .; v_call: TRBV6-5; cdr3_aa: CASRVTSGGREQYF; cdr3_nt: TGTGCCAGCAGAGTAACCTCGGGGGGACGCGAGCAGTACTTC
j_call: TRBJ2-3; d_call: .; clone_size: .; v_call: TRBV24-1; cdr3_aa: CATSVDRYTDTQYF; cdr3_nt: TGTGCCACCAGTGTAGACAGGTACACAGATACGCAGTATTTT
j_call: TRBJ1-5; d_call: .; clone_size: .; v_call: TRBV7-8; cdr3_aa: CASSLEAAAGNQPQHF; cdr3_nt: TGTGCCAGCAGCTTAGAAGCTGCAGCGGGCAATCAGCCCCAGCATTTT
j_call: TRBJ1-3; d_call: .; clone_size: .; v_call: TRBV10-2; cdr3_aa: CASSEYGGDGNTIYF; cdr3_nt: TGCGCCAGCAGTGAGTACGGGGGCGATGGAAACACCATATATTTT
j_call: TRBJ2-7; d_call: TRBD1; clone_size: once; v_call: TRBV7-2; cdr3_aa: CASSQRTGASIRSYEQYF; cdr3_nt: TGTGCCAGCAGCCAACGGACAGGGGCCTCTATTAGGTCCTACGAGCAGTACTTC
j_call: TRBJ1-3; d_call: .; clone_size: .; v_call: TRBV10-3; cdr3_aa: CAITYSRGNTIYF; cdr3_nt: TGTGCCATCACTTACTCTAGGGGCAACACCATATATTTT
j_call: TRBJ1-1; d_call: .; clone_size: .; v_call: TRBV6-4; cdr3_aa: CASSGEMGGVAFF; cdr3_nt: TGTGCCAGCAGTGGCGAAATGGGGGGGGTCGCTTTCTTT
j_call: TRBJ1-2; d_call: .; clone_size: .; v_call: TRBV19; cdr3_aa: CASSFGRTYGYTF; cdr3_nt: TGTGCCAGTAGTTTCGGACGGACCTATGGCTACACCTTC
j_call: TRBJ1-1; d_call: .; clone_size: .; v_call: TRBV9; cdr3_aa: CASSVAARGGGTEAFF; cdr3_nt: TGTGCCAGCAGCGTAGCGGCCCGCGGAGGGGGCACTGAAGCTTTCTTT
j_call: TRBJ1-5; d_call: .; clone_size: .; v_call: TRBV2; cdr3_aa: CASSGAGVDNQPQHF; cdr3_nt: TGTGCCAGCAGTGGGGCAGGGGTTGACAATCAGCCCCAGCATTTT
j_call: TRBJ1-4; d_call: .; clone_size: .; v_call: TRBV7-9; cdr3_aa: CASSGTGTIVGKLFF; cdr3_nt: TGTGCCAGCAGCGGTACCGGGACAATAGTCGGAAAACTGTTTTTT
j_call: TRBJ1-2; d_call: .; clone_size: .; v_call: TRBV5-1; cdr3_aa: CASSPDGANYGYTF; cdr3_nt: TGCGCCAGCAGCCCTGATGGTGCTAACTATGGCTACACCTTC
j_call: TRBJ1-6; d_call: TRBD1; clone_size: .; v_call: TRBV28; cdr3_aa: CASSRILPTGGAKSPLHF; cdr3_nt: TGTGCCAGCAGCCGTATATTACCCACAGGGGGCGCAAAATCACCCCTCCACTTT
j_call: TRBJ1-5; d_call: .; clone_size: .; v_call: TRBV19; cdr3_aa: CASSIWGSNQPQHF; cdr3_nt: TGTGCCAGTAGTATCTGGGGAAGCAATCAGCCCCAGCATTTT
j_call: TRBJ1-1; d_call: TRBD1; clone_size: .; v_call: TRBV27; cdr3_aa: CASSSGGAAVTEAFF; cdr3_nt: TGTGCCAGCAGTTCAGGGGGCGCCGCGGTCACTGAAGCTTTCTTT
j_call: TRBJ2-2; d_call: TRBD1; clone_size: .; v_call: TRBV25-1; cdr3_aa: CASRTGGTGELFF; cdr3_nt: TGTGCCAGCAGAACAGGGGGCACCGGGGAGCTGTTTTTT
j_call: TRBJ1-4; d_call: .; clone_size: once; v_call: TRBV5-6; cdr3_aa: CASSFRPTGGELFF; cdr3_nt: TGTGCCAGCAGCTTTCGGCCCACCGGGGGCGAACTGTTTTTT
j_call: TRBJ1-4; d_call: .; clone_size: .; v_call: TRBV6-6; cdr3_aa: CASSEGTNEKLFF; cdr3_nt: TGTGCCAGCAGTGAGGGAACTAATGAAAAACTGTTTTTT
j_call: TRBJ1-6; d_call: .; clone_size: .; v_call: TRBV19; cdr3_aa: CASSIGQNNSPLHF; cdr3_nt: TGTGCCAGTAGTATCGGTCAGAATAATTCACCCCTCCACTTT
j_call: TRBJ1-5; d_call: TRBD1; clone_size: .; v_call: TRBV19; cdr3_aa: CASSTQQGGGQPQHF; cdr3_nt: TGTGCCAGTAGTACCCAACAGGGGGGCGGTCAGCCCCAGCATTTT
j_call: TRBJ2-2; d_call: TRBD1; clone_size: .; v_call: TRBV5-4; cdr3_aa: CASAAARGQTGELFF; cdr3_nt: TGTGCCAGCGCTGCCGCCAGGGGGCAAACCGGGGAGCTGTTTTTT